This TCR beta chain was sequenced for a study of blood T cells in healthy people across ages. Study-wide points: The study found more naive CD4+ cells and higher diversity in long-lived than aged donors.

Trimming cost V 1 base and J 5 bases; bases outside gene matches: 8. Germline CDR1 LGHNA, CDR2 YSLEER. This CDR3 region has 16 residues. This clonotype was observed many times. The antigen remains unidentified. A second PCR, run for roughly 7 to 11 cycles, used a sample-barcoded 5' primer plus a J-beta primer mix. Through a template-switch adaptor with 12 random nucleotides, each cDNA molecule received a tag. In TCRdb, the 5' RACE reads were re-called with MiXCR into one record per CDR3 protein. This repertoire shows about a million distinct CDR3 sequences, about two fifths found once; its top ten account for about an eighth.

The sequence derives from a man between 18 and 35 years old in good health. Sequences were obtained from blood. The chain joins TRBV4-3 to TRBJ1-5, with 7 bases lining up with TRBD1. The CDR3 bases are TGCGCCAGCAGCCAAGCCATGGAAACAGGGGATCAGCCCCAGCATTTT. Protein sequence: CASSQAMETGDQPQHF.